The 13 T cell receptor beta chains below come from one sample, sequenced in a study of blood T cell repertoires in COVID-19. Method: immunoSEQ multiplex PCR; TCRdb's copy keeps in-frame clones and lacks some. This table has hundreds of thousands of clones, 85% to 90% appearing once. The sample taken for sequencing was PBMCs or T cells enriched from blood (not recorded which). The receptors were sampled from a woman younger than 35 with acute COVID-19.

V usage is TRBV27 and J usage is TRBJ2-3; D remains unclear. This CDR3 contains 15 residues. Trimming took off 4 bases at V and 1 base at J, with 12 bases between the two ends. Germline CDR1 reads MNHEY; CDR2 reads SMNVEV (reference sequence). In DNA form, the CDR3 reads TGTGCCAGCAGTTCGCGGCGGTTCCGCACAGATACGCAGTATTTT. Protein: CASSSRRFRTDTQYF.

V is TRBV7-9 and J is TRBJ1-6, with no clear D. The V gene lost 1 base and the J gene lost 10 bases, with 11 bases spanning the gap. Germline CDR1 reads SEHNR; CDR2 reads FQNEAQ (reference sequence). The CDR3 totals 14 residues. CDR3 nucleotide sequence: TGTGCCAGCAGCTTAGTGGGCGCCGGCTCACCCCTCCACTTT. Translating it yields CASSLVGAGSPLHF.

The chain couples TRBV29-1 to TRBJ2-1; 11 nucleotides match TRBD1. The germline gives CDR1 SQVTM, CDR2 ANQGSEA. After removal of 6 bases from V and 8 bases from J, the junction contained 9 bases not matched to a gene. The CDR3 is made up of 14 amino acids. DNA for the CDR3: TGCAGCGTAGGACAGGGGGCGTTTGGTCATGAGCAGTTCTTC. Its protein is CSVGQGAFGHEQFF.

The chain is built from TRBV4-2 and TRBJ2-3; weak D call: TRBD2 (6 bases). The CDR3 is 16 residues long. CDR1 and CDR2 from the germline V gene are LGHNA and YNFKEQ. V dropped 1 base and J dropped 0 bases, with 11 bases sitting between them. CDR3 DNA sequence: TGTGCCAGCAGCCAAGCTGGGGACTCTAGCACAGATACGCAGTATTTT. It is translated as CASSQAGDSSTDTQYF.

The chain couples TRBV24-1 to TRBJ2-7, with D unresolved. This CDR3 spans 13 amino acids. V was pared by 6 bases and J by 2 bases, with 10 bases between. Germline CDR1 reads KGHDR; CDR2 reads SFDVKD. This CDR3 is CATSTEETYEQYF. As DNA, the CDR3 is TGTGCCACCAGTACTGAGGAGACCTACGAGCAGTACTTC.

The chain recombines TRBV10-2 with TRBJ1-2; 8 bases map to TRBD1. From germline, CDR1 is WSHSY and CDR2 SAAADI. Trimming removed 6 bases from V and 5 bases from J; junction bases left unmatched: 11. The CDR3 totals 15 residues. The CDR3 region has the DNA TGCGCCAGCAGGATAACAGGGGGTGCCTTATATGGCTACACCTTC. Protein product: CASRITGGALYGYTF.

V usage is TRBV28 and J usage is TRBJ2-7; weak D call: TRBD2 (6 bases). V gave up 5 bases and J gave up 2 bases, with 7 bases separating them. This CDR3 has 12 amino acids. The germline gives CDR1 MDHEN, CDR2 SYDVKM. DNA of the CDR3: TGTGCCAGCAGTCCTAGCGCCTACGAGCAGTACTTC. Translating gives CASSPSAYEQYF.

The rearrangement uses TRBV24-1 and TRBJ2-1; TRBD2 agrees at 12 bases. Germline values: CDR1 KGHDR, CDR2 SFDVKD. V lost 4 bases, J lost 8 bases, and 14 bases stayed unmatched. The CDR3 spans 18 residues. CDR3 sequence: CATSDPQTSGSTSDEQFF. The CDR3 DNA reads as TGTGCCACCAGTGACCCCCAGACTAGCGGGAGTACTTCGGATGAGCAGTTCTTC.

The chain links TRBV3-1 (or the pseudogene TRBV3-2) to TRBJ2-7, with 7 bases that match TRBD1. Unmatched junction bases numbered 5, after V lost 4 bases and J lost 2 bases. This CDR3 is built from 14 residues. Germline values: CDR1 LGHDT, CDR2 YNNKEL (reference sequence). The CDR3 is CASSRGQSPYEQYF. The CDR3 nucleotides are TGTGCCAGCAGCCGGGGACAGAGCCCCTACGAGCAGTACTTC.

This CDR3 reads CASSLGGYSYEQYF. CDR3 bases: TGTGCCAGCAGCTTAGGCGGATACTCCTACGAGCAGTACTTC. V and J are TRBV11-2 and TRBJ2-7, with no clear D. The CDR3 is made up of 14 amino acids. The V end was cut by 1 base, the J end by 0 bases, with 7 bases between. Germline V gives CDR1 SGHAT, CDR2 FQNNGV.

This clone occurred once. The J gene is TRBJ1-4, the V gene TRBV3-1 (or the pseudogene TRBV3-2); D possibly corresponds to TRBD1 (6 bases). CDR3 length: 14 amino acids. V lost 4 bases to trimming and J lost 10 bases, with 16 bases between them. Germline V lookup: CDR1 LGHDT, CDR2 YNNKEL (reference sequence). As DNA, the CDR3 is TGTGCCAGCAGCCTCGCAGAGGGGGGGACAAAACTGTTTTTT. Amino acid sequence: CASSLAEGGTKLFF.

The rearrangement links TRBV7-2 to TRBJ1-1, with D maybe TRBD1 (5 bases). The germline V gene encodes CDR1 SGHTA and CDR2 FQGNSA. The CDR3 is 15 residues long. V shed 0 bases and J shed 3 bases, with 11 bases lying between them. The CDR3 DNA follows: TGTGCCAGCAGCTTAGCGGTGGGGGGTCACACTGAAGCTTTCTTT. It translates to CASSLAVGGHTEAFF. Drawing the rest from reference TRBV7-2 and TRBJ1-1, the complete variable domain is GAGVSQSPSNKVTEKGKDVELRCDPISGHTALYWYRQSLGQGLEFLIYFQGNSAPDKSGLPSDRFSAERTGGSVSTLTIQRTQQEDSAVYLCASSLAVGGHTEAFFGQGTRLTVV.

The count of this clone is one. V usage is TRBV28 and J usage is TRBJ1-1, with TRBD1 matching over 7 bases. V dropped 1 base and J dropped 5; count of bases not matched to a gene: 10. CDR1 and CDR2 (germline): MDHEN, SYDVKM. The CDR3 consists of 16 residues. CDR3 in DNA: TGTGCCAGCAGTTTATCTAGGGGGCCGTTGAGTACTGAAGCTTTCTTT. This encodes CASSLSRGPLSTEAFF.